These T cell receptor beta chains were read from a single sample in a study of Graves' ophthalmopathy and Graves' hyperthyroidism. TCRdb analysed the multiplex PCR reads with MiXCR anew, one entry per CDR3 protein. Among 450,000 to 600,000 distinct CDR3 sequences, under 45% were seen once, and the ten largest hold 3.5% to 5%. The sample was peripheral blood or thyroid tissue (not recorded which). Receptors were obtained from an adult man with Graves' hyperthyroidism. CDR3s include the opening cysteine and the closing phenylalanine or tryptophan. A D gene is named only where the DNA matches it firmly. Size values are once, few and many counts, or a class for expanded clones, and some rows have none.

v_call	clone_size	j_call	d_call	cdr3_nt	cdr3_aa
TRBV24-1	-	TRBJ2-3	TRBD2	TGTGCCACCAGTGATTGGGCTAGCGGGCGGGATACGCAGTATTTT	CATSDWASGRDTQYF
TRBV7-9	many	TRBJ2-7	-	TGTGCCAGCAGCTTTGGGGCAGGAACGGGCTACGAGCAGTACTTC	CASSFGAGTGYEQYF
TRBV7-2	many	TRBJ1-5	-	TGTGCCAGCAGCCTAGCGGCGACAAGCAATCAGCCCCAGCATTTT	CASSLAATSNQPQHF
TRBV7-9	-	TRBJ2-7	-	TGTGCTAGCAGCCCGACACCCGCGGCGGGCACCGGGAGAGAGCAGTACTTC	CASSPTPAAGTGREQYF
TRBV29-1	many	TRBJ1-4	-	TGCAGCGTTGATATCGGGGAACTGTTTTTT	CSVDIGELFF
TRBV29-1	many	TRBJ1-6	TRBD1	TGCAGCGTTGCTCCGGACAGGGACCCGAATTCACCCCTCCACTTT	CSVAPDRDPNSPLHF
TRBV9	-	TRBJ1-6	-	TGTGCCAGCAGCGCCCAGGGGTCCGAATCACCCCTCCACTTT	CASSAQGSESPLHF
TRBV7-9	many	TRBJ1-2	-	TGTGCCAGCAGCTTAAATTGGGGGCGCGGCTATGGCTACACCTTC	CASSLNWGRGYGYTF
TRBV11-2	many	TRBJ2-7	TRBD2	TGTGCCAGCAGAACACTAGCGGGGGGGCGCGAGCAGTACTTC	CASRTLAGGREQYF
TRBV20-1	many	TRBJ1-4	-	TGCAGTGCCACAGAGGGAAGGGCGAGGAATGAAAAACTGTTTTTT	CSATEGRARNEKLFF
TRBV15	few	TRBJ2-3	-	TGTGCCACCAGCAGCGACGGATACACAGATACGCAGTATTTT	CATSSDGYTDTQYF
TRBV6-1	-	TRBJ2-5	TRBD2	TGTGCCAGCAGTGAGCAGATCGGTGGGGGGGTGGAGACCCAGTACTTC	CASSEQIGGGVETQYF
TRBV19	many	TRBJ1-1	TRBD1	TGTGCCAGTAGCCACAGGGGGGGGAACACTGAAGCTTTCTTT	CASSHRGGNTEAFF
TRBV6-6	many	TRBJ1-5	TRBD1	TGTGCCAGCAGCCAGAGACAGGGTATCAATCAGCCCCAGCATTTT	CASSQRQGINQPQHF
TRBV5-1	-	TRBJ1-2	-	TGCGCCAGCAGCAGTTACGGTGGGGGCTACACCTTC	CASSSYGGGYTF
TRBV4-1	many	TRBJ1-1	-	TGCGCCAGCAGCCAAGGGAGGGGCCGGGACACTGAAGCTTTCTTT	CASSQGRGRDTEAFF
TRBV20-1	many	TRBJ2-7	-	TGCAGTGCTAGAGTCGTCTACGAGCAGTACTTC	CSARVVYEQYF
TRBV11-2	many	TRBJ1-2	-	TGTGCCAGCAGCTTACAGCTACAGGACTATGGCTACACCTTC	CASSLQLQDYGYTF
TRBV20-1	many	TRBJ2-7	TRBD1	TGCAGTGCTAGAGACTATAGGACAGGAAACTACGAGCAGTACTTC	CSARDYRTGNYEQYF
TRBV7-8	many	TRBJ1-1	TRBD1	TGTGCCAGCAGCTTAAGTAGGGGGCAAATTGAAGCTTTCTTT	CASSLSRGQIEAFF
TRBV7-3	-	TRBJ1-1	-	TGCGCCAGCAGCTTGGGGGACGGAGCTTTCTTT	CASSLGDGAFF
TRBV29-1	many	TRBJ2-7	-	TGCAGCGTTGGGACAGCCACTTCCTACGAGCAGTACTTC	CSVGTATSYEQYF
TRBV15	once	TRBJ1-5	-	TGTGCCACCAGCACGTTTGGGGGAGGGGACCAGCCCCAGCATTTT	CATSTFGGGDQPQHF
TRBV12-3/TRBV12-4	many	TRBJ1-2	TRBD1	TGTGCCAGCAGTTTAGCGGGACAGGGGGCTGACGGCTACACCTTC	CASSLAGQGADGYTF
TRBV24-1	many	TRBJ2-7	-	TGTGCCACCACTAAGTCCCGGGACTTTCTCTACTACGAGCAGTACTTC	CATTKSRDFLYYEQYF
TRBV10-3	-	TRBJ1-5	TRBD1	TGTGCCATCAGCGCCGGGACAGGGGATCAGCCCCAGCATTTT	CAISAGTGDQPQHF
TRBV7-6	many	TRBJ2-7	-	TGTGCCAGCAGCTTAGATACAGTTACCTACGAGCAGTACTTC	CASSLDTVTYEQYF
TRBV7-9	-	TRBJ2-5	TRBD2	TGTGCCAGCAGCTTAGTAATAGCGGGAGGATGGGAGACCCAGTACTTC	CASSLVIAGGWETQYF
TRBV28	-	TRBJ1-2	-	TGTGCCAGCAGTTTCCCGCGGGTAGGGGGTGGCTACACCTTC	CASSFPRVGGGYTF
TRBV11-3	many	TRBJ1-1	-	TGTGCCAGCAGCGGTATGCGGGGTAGCACTGAAGCTTTCTTT	CASSGMRGSTEAFF
TRBV2	many	TRBJ1-1	-	TGTGCCAGCAGTCCCATCCTCCCCCCACAGGGAGAGGAAACTGAAGCTTTCTTT	CASSPILPPQGEETEAFF
TRBV6-1	-	TRBJ1-6	-	TGTGCCAGCAGTGAAGAGGGACGGTGGTCACCCCTCCACTTT	CASSEEGRWSPLHF
TRBV5-1	-	TRBJ1-2	TRBD1	TGCGCCAGCAGCTTGTTCGGCAGGGGGCTCGGCTACACCTTC	CASSLFGRGLGYTF
TRBV7-2	many	TRBJ2-7	TRBD2	TGTGCCAGCAGCCTTCGTGGGACTAGCGGGAATTACGAGCAGTACTTC	CASSLRGTSGNYEQYF
TRBV7-2	-	TRBJ2-2	TRBD2	TGTGCCAGCAGCTTTTTGACTAGCGGGAACACCGGGGAGCTGTTTTTT	CASSFLTSGNTGELFF